One sample yielded the 3 T cell receptor beta chains listed below, sequenced in a study of vaccination effects on CD4 cells after COVID-19. These receptors' targets are unknown. With the ViraFEST assay, the study expanded antigen-specific CD4+ T cells using viral peptide pools, then sequenced them. Between days 9 and 11 of culture, CD4+ T cells were separated out. Testing of the vaccine recipients showed negative nucleocapsid antibodies and no prior SARS-CoV-2 infection. Profiling relied on immunoSEQ multiplex PCR, and the TCRdb table lists in-frame clones only, not all of them. The sample carries about 73,000 clones, roughly 74% recorded once. This material consisted of CD4+ T cells from PBMCs cultured with HCoV-NL63 spike peptides, taken before COVID-19 vaccination. These receptors were taken from a human donor who received a COVID-19 vaccine.

The chain links TRBV24-1 to TRBJ2-1; TRBD2 might be the D (6 bases). Trimming left V 1 base short and J 10 bases short, with 10 bases between. The CDR3 contains 13 residues. Germline V gene sequence: CDR1 KGHDR, CDR2 SFDVKD. CDR3 bases: TGTGCCACCAGTGATTTCGGAGGGGTCGAGCAGTTCTTC. Translated, it gives CATSDFGGVEQFF.

The gene calls are TRBV13 and TRBJ2-7, with a possible D match to TRBD1 (6 bases). CDR3 length: 12 residues. CDR1 and CDR2 (germline): PRHDT, FYEKMQ (reference sequence). Trimming stripped 3 bases from V and 6 bases from J, with 9 bases between. The CDR3 bases are TGTGCCAGCAGCTTTCTCAGGGGCGAGCAGTACGTC. It is translated as CASSFLRGEQYV.

J is TRBJ2-5 and V is TRBV19; D possibly corresponds to TRBD2 (6 bases). The CDR3 has 16 residues. V lost 3 bases and J 0 bases, leaving 14 bases between the germline ends. CDR1 is LNHDA and CDR2 is SQIVND in the germline V gene (reference sequence). The CDR3 is CASSIQGGEDQETQYF. DNA for the CDR3: TGTGCCAGTAGTATTCAAGGCGGGGAGGACCAAGAGACCCAGTACTTC.